These T cell receptor beta chains were read from a single sample in a study of shared clonotypes between healthy human individuals. The table came from immunoSEQ multiplex PCR; TCRdb's copy has only in-frame clones and leaves some out. This sample has roughly 2.4 million clones, with roughly 95% found just once. Sequencing used naive CD4+ T cells sorted from blood. These receptors were taken from a man between 18 and 35 years old in good health. CDR3s include the opening cysteine and the closing phenylalanine or tryptophan. The listing skips clone size in some rows; elsewhere it reads once, few, many or a size class.

V gene	J gene	clone size	CDR3 protein
TRBV10-3	TRBJ2-7	once	CAISRLSYEQYF
TRBV2	TRBJ1-1	NA	CASSVAAIEAFF
TRBV5-4	TRBJ2-5	NA	CASSRSSHQETQYF
TRBV6-5	TRBJ1-1	NA	CARIVMGNDTEAFF
TRBV5-4	TRBJ2-3	NA	CASSPGLAGASADTQYF
TRBV23-1	TRBJ2-7	few	CASSQDRGPKYF
TRBV20-1	TRBJ2-7	NA	CSVTGTREQYF
TRBV4-1	TRBJ2-1	NA	CASSQLGWGGGPLYNEQFF
TRBV6-5	TRBJ1-1	NA	CASRKTGTLEAFF
TRBV7-9	TRBJ2-2	once	CASSPFRGNTGELFF
TRBV5-4	TRBJ2-2	NA	CATHGGNTGELFF
TRBV7-9	TRBJ1-3	NA	CASSLMEGNTIYF
TRBV6-1	TRBJ1-5	NA	CASSERTVSNQPQHF
TRBV25-1	TRBJ1-3	NA	CASSEGDNYSGNTIYF
TRBV7-2	TRBJ2-3	NA	CASSRGGSPDTQYF